Given below is one TCR beta chain in context. Its specificity is unknown. This specimen comes from a study of T cell responses to AZD1222 COVID-19 vaccine. Study-wide results and caveats: Clonal diversity was possibly underestimated, and white British individuals and females predominated among donors.

V shed 2 bases, J shed 3 bases, and the junction held 1 base outside the gene matches. Germline V gives CDR1 SGHRS, CDR2 YFSETQ. The CDR3 loop spans 14 amino acids. This table comes from immunoSEQ multiplex PCR, and its TCRdb copy is limited to in-frame clones, with some not included. The sample consists of some 120,000 clones, approximately 86% of them appearing once. Second doses that came at about 4 or about 12 weeks were put together. The sequence was collected from an adult who received the AZD1222 COVID-19 vaccine. The sequenced sample was peripheral blood, obtained 28 days after the second AZD1222 dose. This chain connects TRBV5-1 to TRBJ2-2; the match to TRBD1 covers 7 bases. Written as DNA, the CDR3 is TGCGCCAGCAGCTTTACAGGGGACACCGGGGAGCTGTTTTTT. It specifies CASSFTGDTGELFF.